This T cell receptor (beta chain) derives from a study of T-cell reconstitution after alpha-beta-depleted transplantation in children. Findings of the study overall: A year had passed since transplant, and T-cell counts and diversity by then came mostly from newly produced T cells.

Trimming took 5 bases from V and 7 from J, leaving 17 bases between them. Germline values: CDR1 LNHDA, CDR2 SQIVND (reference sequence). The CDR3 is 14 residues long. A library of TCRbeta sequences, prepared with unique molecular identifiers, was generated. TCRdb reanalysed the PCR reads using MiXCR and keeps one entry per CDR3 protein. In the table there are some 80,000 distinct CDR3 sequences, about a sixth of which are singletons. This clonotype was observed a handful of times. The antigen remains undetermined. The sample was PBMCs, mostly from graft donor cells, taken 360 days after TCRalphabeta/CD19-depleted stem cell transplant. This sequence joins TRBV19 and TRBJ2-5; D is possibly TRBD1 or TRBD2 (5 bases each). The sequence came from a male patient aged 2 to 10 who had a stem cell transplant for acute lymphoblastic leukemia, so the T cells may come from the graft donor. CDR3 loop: CASSPNGARRTQYF. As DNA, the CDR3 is TGTGCCAGTAGTCCAAACGGGGCACGTCGGACCCAGTACTTC.